Sequencing of this T cell receptor (beta chain) was carried out in a study of control samples from healthy donors and cancer patients. CDR1 is SGHVS, CDR2 FQNEAQ, per germline. Trimming stripped 3 bases from V and 2 bases from J, with 13 bases between. This CDR3 contains 15 residues. This clone has only a few counts. Clones were sequenced by immunoSEQ multiplex PCR, and TCRdb holds only the in-frame ones, with some missing. The sample yields about 140,000 clones, over 85% seen once. This TCR was sampled from a man younger than 40 in good health. The chain employs TRBV7-8 and TRBJ1-2; D is possibly TRBD1 (5 bases). The sequenced material came from blood. In DNA form, the CDR3 reads TGTGCCAGCAGCTTCGGGACGTTCTCCAACTATGGCTACACCTTC. Its translation: CASSFGTFSNYGYTF.